This TCR beta chain was documented in a study of CD8+ T cells in alopecia areata. Trimming left V 4 bases short and J 2 bases short, with 5 bases between. The CDR3 contains 11 residues. CDR1 is SQVTM and CDR2 is ANQGSEA in the germline V gene. The sample holds a few counts of this clone. Extracted RNA was reverse transcribed into cDNA, the sequencing template. The repertoire was sequenced with immunoSEQ multiplex PCR; TCRdb's copy has only in-frame clones and lacks some. The repertoire holds about 190,000 clones, with roughly three fifths as singletons. Treatment denoted: oral pan-JAK inhibitor, 5-10 mg twice daily.

The clonotype comes from a human donor with alopecia areata. The V and J genes are TRBV29-1 and TRBJ1-1; no definite D call. Sequencing was performed on CD4+ T cells sorted from blood, taken between weeks 47 and 50, from a patient treated with tofacitinib. The CDR3 region has the DNA TGCAGCGTTGGAAGTAACACTGAAGCTTTCTTT. The encoded protein is CSVGSNTEAFF.